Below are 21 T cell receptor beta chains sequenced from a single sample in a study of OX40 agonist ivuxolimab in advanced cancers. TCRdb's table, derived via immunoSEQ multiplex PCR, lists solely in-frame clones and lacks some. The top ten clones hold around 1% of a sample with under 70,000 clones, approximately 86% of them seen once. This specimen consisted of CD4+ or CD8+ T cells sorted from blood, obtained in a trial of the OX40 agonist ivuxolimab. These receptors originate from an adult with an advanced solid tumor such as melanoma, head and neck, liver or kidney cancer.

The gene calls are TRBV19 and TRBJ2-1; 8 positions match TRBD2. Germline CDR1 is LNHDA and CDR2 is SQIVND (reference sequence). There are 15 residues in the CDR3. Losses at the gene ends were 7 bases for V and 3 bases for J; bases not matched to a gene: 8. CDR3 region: CASISGGNHYNEQFF. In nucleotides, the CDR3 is TGTGCCAGTATTTCGGGAGGGAACCACTACAATGAGCAGTTCTTC.

CDR3 nucleotides: TGTGCCAGCAGCTTGGCCCCAGGGACGGCCTACGAGCAGTACTTC. Encoded protein: CASSLAPGTAYEQYF. The chain combines TRBV5-8 with TRBJ2-7; D tentatively reads TRBD1 or TRBD2 (5 bases each). V shed 0 bases and J shed 2 bases, with 12 bases lying between them. The germline gives CDR1 SGHTS, CDR2 YDEGEE. CDR3 size: 15 residues.

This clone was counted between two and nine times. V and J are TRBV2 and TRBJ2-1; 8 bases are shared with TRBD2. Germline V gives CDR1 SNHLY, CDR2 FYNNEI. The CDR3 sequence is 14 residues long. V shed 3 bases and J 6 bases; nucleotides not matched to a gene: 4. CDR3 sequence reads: CASSDELAANEQFF. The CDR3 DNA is TGTGCCAGCAGTGATGAACTAGCGGCCAATGAGCAGTTCTTC.

The chain's CDR3 is CASSGAGGSYEQYF. The CDR3 nucleotides are TGTGCCAGCAGCGGGGCGGGAGGGTCCTACGAGCAGTACTTC. The rearrangement links TRBV9 to TRBJ2-7, with 9 nucleotides matching TRBD2. The CDR3 runs 14 residues. Germline assignment: CDR1 SGDLS and CDR2 YYNGEE. The J segment lost 1 base and the V segment lost 3 bases, leaving 2 bases of the junction unmatched.

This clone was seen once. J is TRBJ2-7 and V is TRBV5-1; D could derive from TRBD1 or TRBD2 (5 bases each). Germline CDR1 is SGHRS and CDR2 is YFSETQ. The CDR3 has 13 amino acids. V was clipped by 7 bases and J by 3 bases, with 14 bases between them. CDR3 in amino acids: CASWGGLNYEQYF. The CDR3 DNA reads TGCGCCAGCTGGGGCGGACTCAACTACGAGCAGTACTTC.

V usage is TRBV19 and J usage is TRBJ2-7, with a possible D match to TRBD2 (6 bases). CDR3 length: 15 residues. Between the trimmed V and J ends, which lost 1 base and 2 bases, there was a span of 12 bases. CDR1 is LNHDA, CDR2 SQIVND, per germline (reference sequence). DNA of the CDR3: TGTGCCAGTAGTATAGCCCCCGAGCGGGCCTACGAGCAGTACTTC. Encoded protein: CASSIAPERAYEQYF.

The CDR3 spells CAISDPRGAGANVLTF. DNA for the CDR3: TGTGCCATCAGTGACCCTAGGGGCGCCGGGGCCAACGTCCTGACTTTC. The chain is built from TRBV10-3 and TRBJ2-6, with D perhaps TRBD1 (5 bases). The CDR3 contains 16 residues. Germline CDR1 ENHRY, CDR2 SYGVKD. V was pared by 3 bases and J by 4 bases, with 13 bases between.

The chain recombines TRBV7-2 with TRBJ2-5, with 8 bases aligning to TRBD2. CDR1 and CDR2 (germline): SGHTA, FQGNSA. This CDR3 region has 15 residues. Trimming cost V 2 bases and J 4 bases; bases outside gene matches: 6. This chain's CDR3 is CASSLNSGEGETQYF. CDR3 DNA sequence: TGTGCCAGCAGCTTAAATAGCGGGGAGGGAGAGACCCAGTACTTC.

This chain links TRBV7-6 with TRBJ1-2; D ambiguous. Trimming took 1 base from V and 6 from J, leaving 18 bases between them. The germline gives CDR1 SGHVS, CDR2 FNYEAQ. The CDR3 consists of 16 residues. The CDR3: CASSLEAGSNRHGYTF. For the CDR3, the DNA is TGTGCCAGCAGCTTAGAGGCAGGCTCCAACCGACATGGCTACACCTTC. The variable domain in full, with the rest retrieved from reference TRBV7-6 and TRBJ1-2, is GAGVSQSPRYKVTKRGQDVALRCDPISGHVSLYWYRQALGQGPEFLTYFNYEAQQDKSGLPNDRFSAERPEGSISTLTIQRTEQRDSAMYRCASSLEAGSNRHGYTFGSGTRLTVV.

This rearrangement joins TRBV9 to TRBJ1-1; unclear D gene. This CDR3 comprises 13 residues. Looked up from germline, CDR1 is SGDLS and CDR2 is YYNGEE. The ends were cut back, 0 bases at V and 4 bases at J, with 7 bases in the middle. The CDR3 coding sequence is TGTGCCAGCAGCGTAGTTGTGAGCACTGAAGCTTTCTTT. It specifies CASSVVVSTEAFF.

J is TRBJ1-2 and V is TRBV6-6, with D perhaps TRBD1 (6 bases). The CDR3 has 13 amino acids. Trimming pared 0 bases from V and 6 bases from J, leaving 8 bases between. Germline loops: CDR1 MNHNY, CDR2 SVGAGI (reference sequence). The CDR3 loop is CASSYSRTDGYTF. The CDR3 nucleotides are TGTGCCAGCAGTTACTCGCGGACAGATGGCTACACCTTC.

The CDR3 nucleotides read TGTGCCAGCAGTTCGAACGGGGAAGAGACCCAGTACTTC. Translating it yields CASSSNGEETQYF. The J gene is TRBJ2-5, the V gene TRBV6-6, with a weak D call TRBD2 (5 bases). V was cut by 4 bases and J by 3 bases, with 9 bases left in between. Germline lookup yields CDR1 MNHNY and CDR2 SVGAGI (reference sequence). CDR3 size: 13 residues.

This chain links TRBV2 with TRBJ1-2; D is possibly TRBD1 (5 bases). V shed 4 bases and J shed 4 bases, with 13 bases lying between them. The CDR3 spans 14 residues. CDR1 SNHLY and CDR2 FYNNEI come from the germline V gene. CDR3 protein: CASSVRRDGYGYTF. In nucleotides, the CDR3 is TGTGCCAGCAGTGTTCGCAGGGACGGCTATGGCTACACCTTC. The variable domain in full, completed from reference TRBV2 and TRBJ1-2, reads EPEVTQTPSHQVTQMGQEVILRCVPISNHLYFYWYRQILGQKVEFLVSFYNNEISEKSEIFDDQFSVERPDGSNFTLKIRSTKLEDSAMYFCASSVRRDGYGYTFGSGTRLTVV.

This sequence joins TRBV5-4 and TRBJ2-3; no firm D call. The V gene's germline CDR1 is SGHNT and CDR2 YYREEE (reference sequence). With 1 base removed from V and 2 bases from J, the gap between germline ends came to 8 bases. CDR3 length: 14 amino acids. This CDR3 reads CASSLKGITDTQYF. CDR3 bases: TGTGCCAGCAGCTTGAAAGGAATCACAGATACGCAGTATTTT.

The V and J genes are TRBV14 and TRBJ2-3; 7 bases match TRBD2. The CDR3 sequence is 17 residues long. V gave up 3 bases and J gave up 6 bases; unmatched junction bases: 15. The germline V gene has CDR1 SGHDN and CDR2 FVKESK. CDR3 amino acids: CASSHRRGSGNADTQYF. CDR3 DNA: TGTGCCAGCAGCCATCGAAGGGGCAGCGGGAATGCGGATACGCAGTATTTT.

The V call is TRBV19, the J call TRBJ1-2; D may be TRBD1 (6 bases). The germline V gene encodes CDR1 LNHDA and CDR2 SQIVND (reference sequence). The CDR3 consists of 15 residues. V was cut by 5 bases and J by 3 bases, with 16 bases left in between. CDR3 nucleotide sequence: TGTGCCAGTAGTGACCCGAGGAAGGGGGACTATGGCTACACCTTC. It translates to CASSDPRKGDYGYTF.

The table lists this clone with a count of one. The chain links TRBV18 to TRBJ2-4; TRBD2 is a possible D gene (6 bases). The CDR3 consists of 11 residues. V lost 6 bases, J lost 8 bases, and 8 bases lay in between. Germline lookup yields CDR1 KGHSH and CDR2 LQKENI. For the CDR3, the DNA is TGTGCCAGCTCCCCGGGGGACATTCAGTACTTC. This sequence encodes CASSPGDIQYF.

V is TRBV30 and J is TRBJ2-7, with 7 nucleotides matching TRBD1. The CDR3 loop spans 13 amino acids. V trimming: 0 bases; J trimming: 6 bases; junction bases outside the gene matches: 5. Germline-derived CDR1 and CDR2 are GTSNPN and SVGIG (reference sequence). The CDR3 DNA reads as TGTGCCTGGAGTGTAGAAGGGGGCGCCGAGCAGTACTTC. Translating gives CAWSVEGGAEQYF.

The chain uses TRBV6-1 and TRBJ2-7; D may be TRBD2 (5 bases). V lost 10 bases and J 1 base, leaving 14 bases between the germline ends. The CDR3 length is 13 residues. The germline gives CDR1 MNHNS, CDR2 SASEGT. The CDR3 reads CATSTPGSYEQYF. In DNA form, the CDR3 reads TGTGCCACCTCGACACCGGGGTCCTACGAGCAGTACTTC.

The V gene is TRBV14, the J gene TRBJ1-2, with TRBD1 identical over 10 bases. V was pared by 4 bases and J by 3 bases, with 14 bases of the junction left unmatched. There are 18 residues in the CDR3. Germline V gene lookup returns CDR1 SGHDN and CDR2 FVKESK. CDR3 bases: TGTGCCAGCAGCCCTACCCGGGACAGGGGTTTCGGGGACTATGGCTACACCTTC. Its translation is CASSPTRDRGFGDYGYTF.

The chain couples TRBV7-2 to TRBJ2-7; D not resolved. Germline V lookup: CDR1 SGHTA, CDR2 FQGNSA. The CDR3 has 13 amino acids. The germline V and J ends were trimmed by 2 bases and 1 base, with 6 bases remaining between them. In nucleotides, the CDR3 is TGTGCCAGCAGCTTACCGGCTTCCTACGAGCAGTACTTC. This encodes CASSLPASYEQYF.